The entry below gives a single TCR beta chain sequence along with its context. Its antigen remains unknown. Trimming took 1 base from V and 4 from J, leaving 10 bases between them. CDR1 is DFQATT and CDR2 is SNEGSKA in the germline V gene (reference sequence). CDR3 length equals 13 residues. The data derive from a study of T-cell reconstitution after alpha-beta-depleted transplantation in children. General study points: Alpha-beta T cells present about two months after transplant were reported to originate from several hundred expanded graft clones. Some patients owed their high day-60 TCRbeta diversity to surviving recipient T cells and thymic progenitors. One year post-transplant, T-cell counts and diversity were largely derived from T cells produced anew.

Unique molecular identifiers were incorporated into the prepared TCRbeta library. Each CDR3 protein is one row after TCRdb ran MiXCR on the PCR reads. The sample includes under 400,000 distinct CDR3 sequences, 20% to 30% seen only once; the top ten take about 10%. The J gene is TRBJ2-5, the V gene TRBV20-1; D might be TRBD1 (6 bases). This specimen was PBMCs, mostly from graft donor cells, taken 180 days after TCRalphabeta/CD19-depleted stem cell transplant. This TCR came from a male patient aged 10 to 17 who had a stem cell transplant for acute lymphoblastic leukemia, so the T cells may come from the graft donor. CDR3 in amino acids: CSARAWGLETQYF. CDR3 nucleotide sequence: TGCAGTGCTAGAGCGTGGGGGCTAGAGACCCAGTACTTC.